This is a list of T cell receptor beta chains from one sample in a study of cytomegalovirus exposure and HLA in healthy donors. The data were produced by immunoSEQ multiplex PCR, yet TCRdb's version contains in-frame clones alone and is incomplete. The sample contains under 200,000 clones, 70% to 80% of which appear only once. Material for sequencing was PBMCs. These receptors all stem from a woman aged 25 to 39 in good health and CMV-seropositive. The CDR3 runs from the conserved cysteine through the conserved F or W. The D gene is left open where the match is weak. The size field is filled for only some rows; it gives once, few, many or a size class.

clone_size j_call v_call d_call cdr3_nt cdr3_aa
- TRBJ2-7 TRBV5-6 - TGTGCCAGCAGTCAAGCATATTTGAACGAGCAGTACTTC CASSQAYLNEQYF
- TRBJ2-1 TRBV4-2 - TGTGCCAGCAGCCAAGATGTACATCAATACAATGAGCAGTTCTTC CASSQDVHQYNEQFF
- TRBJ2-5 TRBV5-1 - TGCGCCAGCAGCCCCCTTGAGGCTAGCTTAGGCAGGAGTAGAGAGACCCAGTACTTC CASSPLEASLGRSRETQYF
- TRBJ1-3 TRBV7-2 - TGTGCCAGCAGCTTAGAGCCGGGGGATTACTCTGGAAACACCATATATTTT CASSLEPGDYSGNTIYF
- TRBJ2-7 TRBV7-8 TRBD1 TGTGCCAGCAGCATATCCTTATGGGGAGACAGGGCGAACTACGAGCAGTACTTC CASSISLWGDRANYEQYF
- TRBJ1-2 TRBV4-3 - TGCGCCAGCAGCCAAGACAGGGAACTCTATGGCTACACCTTC CASSQDRELYGYTF
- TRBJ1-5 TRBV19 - TGTGCCAGTAGTATAGGACGAGACAGTGGATTCAATCAGCCCCAGCATTTT CASSIGRDSGFNQPQHF
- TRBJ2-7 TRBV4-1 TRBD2 TGCGCCAGCAGCCACGGACTAGCGGGGGGGTACGTGCAGTACTTC CASSHGLAGGYVQYF
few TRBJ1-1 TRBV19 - TGTGCCAGTAGTATGACTCAGAACACTGAAGCTTTCTTT CASSMTQNTEAFF
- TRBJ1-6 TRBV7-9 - TGTGCCAGCAGCTCCAATATCGGACAGTCTTTTAATTCACCCCTCCACTTT CASSSNIGQSFNSPLHF
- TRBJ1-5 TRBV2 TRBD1 TGTGCCAGCAGTGAAACAGGGGGGAACAATCAGCCCCAGCATTTT CASSETGGNNQPQHF
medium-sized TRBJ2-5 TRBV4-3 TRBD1 TGCGCCAGCAGCCGATGGACAGGGGACCAAGAGACCCAGTACTTC CASSRWTGDQETQYF
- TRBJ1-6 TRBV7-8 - TGTGCCAGCAGCTACAGGGAATTGTATTCACCCCTCCACTTT CASSYRELYSPLHF
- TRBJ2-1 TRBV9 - TGTGCCAGCAGCGTAGGGTTAAGGCTAGCTTTAAACAATGAGCAGTTCTTC CASSVGLRLALNNEQFF
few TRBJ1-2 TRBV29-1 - TGCAGCGTTGACGGTGCCCCTTACTATGGCTACACCTTC CSVDGAPYYGYTF
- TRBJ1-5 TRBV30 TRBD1 TGTGCCTTCTCCTTGACAGGGGTCCGCCAGCCCCAGCATTTT CAFSLTGVRQPQHF
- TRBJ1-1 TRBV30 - TGTGCCTGGAAGGATACAGGGTTGAACACTGAAGCTTTCTTT CAWKDTGLNTEAFF
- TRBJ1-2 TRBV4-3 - TGCGCCAGCAGCCCGAGTCCGGGGGACGGCTACACCTTC CASSPSPGDGYTF
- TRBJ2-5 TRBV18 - TGTGCCAGCTCACCATGGAGGGCGGGTGATCACGAGACCCAGTACTTC CASSPWRAGDHETQYF
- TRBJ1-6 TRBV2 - TGTGCGGTTACACCTTCACCCCTCCACTTT CAVTPSPLHF
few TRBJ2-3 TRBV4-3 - TGCGCCAGCAGCCAAGGAGCAGATACGCAGTATTTT CASSQGADTQYF
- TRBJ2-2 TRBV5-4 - TGTGCCGGGGGGACCACCGGCCTCACCGGGGAGCTGTTTTTT CAGGTTGLTGELFF
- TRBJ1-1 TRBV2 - TGTGCCAGCGGTCGGTGGGGGGGGGACACTGAAGCTTTCTTT CASGRWGGDTEAFF
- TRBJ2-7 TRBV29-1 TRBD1 TGCAGCGTCGCAGTACAGGGGACGGGTGAGCAGTACTTC CSVAVQGTGEQYF
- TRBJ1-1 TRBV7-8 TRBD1 TGTGCCAGCAGCTATGACACAGGGGACACTGAAGCTTTCTTT CASSYDTGDTEAFF
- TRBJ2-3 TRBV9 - TGTGCCAGCAGCACCCTAGGGGGCACAGATACGCAGTATTTT CASSTLGGTDTQYF
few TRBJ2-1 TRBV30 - TGTGCCTGGAGTTTGGCGAGCGGGCTTGAGCAGTTCTTC CAWSLASGLEQFF